This T cell receptor (beta chain) was documented in a study of shared clonotypes between healthy human individuals. Repertoires were generated with immunoSEQ multiplex PCR, while TCRdb's copy carries only in-frame clones and drops some. Among some 2.1 million clones listed, about 95% were seen once. V gave up 3 bases and J gave up 0 bases, with 15 bases separating them. Germline values: CDR1 SGHVS, CDR2 FQNEAQ. This CDR3 has 16 amino acids. The origin of this receptor is a man between 18 and 35 years old in good health. The chain employs TRBV7-8 and TRBJ2-7; tentative D call: TRBD2 (6 bases). Sequenced material: naive CD4+ T cells sorted from blood. Documented subset: CD45RA+ positively selected. The CDR3 here is CASSFPGLGGSYEQYF. DNA of the CDR3: TGTGCCAGCAGCTTTCCGGGACTCGGGGGCTCCTACGAGCAGTACTTC.